These 2 T cell receptor beta chains share one sample of origin, sequenced in a study of blood T cell repertoires in COVID-19. This table comes from immunoSEQ multiplex PCR, and its TCRdb copy is limited to in-frame clones, with some not included. The table records over 90,000 clones, about 86% of them present only once. The sample taken for sequencing was peripheral blood. Receptors were obtained from a woman in her fifties or sixties in a cohort sampled during active or convalescent COVID-19.

The chain is built from TRBV5-6 and TRBJ2-7; possibly TRBD2 for D (7 bases). The germline V gene encodes CDR1 SGHDT and CDR2 YYEEEE. Trimming cost V 1 base and J 2 bases, with 13 bases left between them. CDR3 length: 15 amino acids. CDR3 nucleotide sequence: TGTGCCAGCAGCTTGATGGGCGGGGGCACCTACGAGCAGTACTTC. This sequence encodes CASSLMGGGTYEQYF.

This chain links TRBV5-8 with TRBJ2-1; the match to TRBD1 covers 7 bases. The CDR3 runs to 15 residues. V lost 4 bases to trimming and J lost 0 bases; unmatched junction nucleotides: 4. The germline gives CDR1 SGHTS, CDR2 YDEGEE. The CDR3 coding sequence is TGTGCCAGCAGCAGGGGACAGACCTCCTACAATGAGCAGTTCTTC. It codes for CASSRGQTSYNEQFF.